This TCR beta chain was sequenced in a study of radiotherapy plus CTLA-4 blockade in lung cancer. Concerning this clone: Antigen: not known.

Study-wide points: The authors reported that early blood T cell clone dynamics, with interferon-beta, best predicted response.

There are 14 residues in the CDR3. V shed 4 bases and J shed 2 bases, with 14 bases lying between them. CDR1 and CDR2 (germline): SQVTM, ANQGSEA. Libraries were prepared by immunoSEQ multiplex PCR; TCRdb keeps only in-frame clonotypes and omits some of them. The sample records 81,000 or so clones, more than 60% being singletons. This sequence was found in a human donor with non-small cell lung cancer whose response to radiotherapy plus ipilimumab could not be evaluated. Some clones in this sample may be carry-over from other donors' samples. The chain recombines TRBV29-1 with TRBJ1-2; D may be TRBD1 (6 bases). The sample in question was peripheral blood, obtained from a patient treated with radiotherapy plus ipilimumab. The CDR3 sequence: CSVVGDTFNYGYTF. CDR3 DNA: TGCAGCGTTGTGGGGGACACCTTCAACTATGGCTACACCTTC.